One and the same sample provided the 8 T cell receptor beta chains below, sequenced in a study of tumor-infiltrating lymphocytes in primary liver carcinoma. Reverse transcription of approximately 500 ng total RNA with a constant-region primer produced TCR beta cDNA. Libraries covering TCR beta were generated through three nested multiplex PCR rounds (using a slightly modified ARM-PCR). Researchers ran the first two PCR rounds for approximately 10 cycles each with TRBV1-TRBV30 forward primers and a C-beta reverse primer. Via MiXCR, TCRdb re-called the multiplex PCR reads, giving one row per CDR3 protein. Found here are 300,000 to 350,000 distinct CDR3 sequences, roughly three fifths of them singletons; the top ten hold about 18%. Germline DNA was also extracted, while the blood RNA originated from unsorted whole blood. Sequenced sample: peripheral blood. The receptors stem from a woman in her twenties or thirties with primary liver carcinoma and hepatitis B virus infection.

The chain recombines TRBV5-6 with TRBJ2-1; D ambiguous. The CDR3 covers 15 residues. The germline V gene has CDR1 SGHDT and CDR2 YYEEEE. The ends were cut back, 2 bases at V and 10 bases at J, with 19 bases in the middle. CDR3 sequence: CASSFKSLGFYEQFF. As DNA, the CDR3 is TGTGCCAGCAGCTTTAAGTCCCTAGGGTTCTACGAGCAGTTCTTC.

This clonotype has a count of ten or more. The CDR3 loop is CASSLELAGGLSYEQYF. The DNA for the CDR3 is TGTGCCAGCAGTTTGGAACTAGCGGGAGGACTCTCCTACGAGCAGTACTTC. The chain has TRBV12-3 or TRBV12-4 and TRBJ2-7; TRBD2 aligns across 12 bases. The CDR3 runs 17 residues. After removal of 3 bases from V and 0 bases from J, the junction contained 6 bases not matched to a gene.

The CDR3: CASTSGKTSYEQYF. The DNA of the CDR3 is TGTGCCAGCACCTCCGGGAAGACCTCCTACGAGCAGTACTTC. This sequence joins TRBV7-9 and TRBJ2-7; the D gene is possibly TRBD2 (5 bases). The ends were cut back, 7 bases at V and 0 bases at J, with 13 bases in the middle. The germline V gene has CDR1 SEHNR and CDR2 FQNEAQ (reference sequence). There are 14 residues in the CDR3.

As for this clonotype: An end of the junction differs from the germline gene, which may be a read error. The genes are TRBV12-3 or TRBV12-4 and TRBJ1-3; D unclear. The CDR3 loop spans 16 amino acids. The CDR3 sequence is CATSDGLFASGNTIYF. The CDR3 bases are TGTGCCACCAGTGACGGACTTTTCGCCTCTGGAAACACCATATATTTT.

This clonotype was seen at least ten times. The rearrangement uses TRBV29-1 and TRBJ2-7, with D perhaps matching TRBD1 (5 bases). Per the germline V gene, CDR1 is SQVTM and CDR2 is ANQGSEA. CDR3 length: 13 residues. V shed 1 base and J shed 6 bases, with 13 bases lying between them. CDR3 loop: CSVEVYQGGEQYF. The CDR3 nucleotides read TGCAGCGTTGAAGTTTACCAGGGCGGCGAGCAGTACTTC.

This clonotype was counted at least ten times. The chain has TRBV14 and TRBJ2-3, with D unresolved. Trimming cost V 4 bases and J 2 bases, with 7 bases left between them. This CDR3 is 13 amino acids long. Germline loops: CDR1 SGHDN, CDR2 FVKESK. This chain's CDR3 is CASSRQYTDTQYF. CDR3 nucleotide sequence: TGTGCCAGCAGCCGCCAATACACAGATACGCAGTATTTT.

A remark on this clonotype: Given a much more abundant clone one base away, this may be a read error. This chain joins TRBV29-1 and TRBJ2-7, with 11 bases fitting TRBD2. Germline V gives CDR1 SQVTM, CDR2 ANQGSEA. With 7 bases clipped from V and 2 bases from J, the junction kept 7 bases outside the gene matches. The CDR3 length is 14 residues. DNA of the CDR3: TGCAGCGAGGGGGGACTAGCGGAAGCCTACGAGCAGTACTTC. Translation: CSEGGLAEAYEQYF.

This clonotype has ten or more counts. The chain is built from TRBV10-2 and TRBJ2-5, with 7 bases identical to TRBD1. J gave up 3 bases and V 2 bases, and 3 bases lay outside the gene matches. The CDR3 has 14 residues. Looked up from germline, CDR1 is WSHSY and CDR2 is SAAADI. CDR3 amino acids: CASSEDRVKETQYF. DNA for the CDR3: TGCGCCAGCAGTGAGGACAGGGTCAAAGAGACCCAGTACTTC.